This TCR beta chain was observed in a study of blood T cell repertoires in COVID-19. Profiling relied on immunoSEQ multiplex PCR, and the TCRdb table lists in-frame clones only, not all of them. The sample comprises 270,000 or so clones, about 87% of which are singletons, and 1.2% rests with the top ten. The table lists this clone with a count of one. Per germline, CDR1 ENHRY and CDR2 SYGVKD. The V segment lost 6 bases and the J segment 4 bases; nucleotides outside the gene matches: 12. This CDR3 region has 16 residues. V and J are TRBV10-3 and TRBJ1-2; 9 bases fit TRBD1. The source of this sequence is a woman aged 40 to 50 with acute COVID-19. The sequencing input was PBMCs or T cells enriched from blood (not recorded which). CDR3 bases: TGTGCCATCAGCCCCGGGACAGGGAGTGGGATCTATGGCTACACCTTC. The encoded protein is CAISPGTGSGIYGYTF.